This TCR beta chain was captured in a study of vaccination and CD4 T cells after COVID-19. Germline values: CDR1 SGHVS, CDR2 FQNEAQ. The V and J ends lost 5 bases and 7 bases respectively, with 17 bases between them. The CDR3 is 15 residues long. Sequenced with the Oncomine TCR Beta short-read assay was DNA taken from cultured CD4+ T cells. Investigators obtained genomic DNA by extraction from cultured CD4+ T cells. One entry per CDR3 protein results from TCRdb running MiXCR on the PCR reads. This table has about 12,000 distinct CDR3 sequences, about 40% appearing once. In the case of this clonotype: What it binds is not known.

Indicated treatment: roughly nine-day PBMC culture with coronavirus spike peptide pools or control peptides (ViraFEST assay). CD4+ T cells of the unexposed donor were collected before the COVID-19 pandemic (2011-2018). Specimen: CD4+ T cells from blood, cultured in vitro. The sequence came from a human donor in good health. The chain links TRBV7-8 to TRBJ2-2; weak D call: TRBD2 (6 bases). The CDR3, as DNA: TGTGCCAGCAGCCCCCTAGGAGGGAACGGCGGGGAGCTGTTTTTT. Translating gives CASSPLGGNGGELFF.